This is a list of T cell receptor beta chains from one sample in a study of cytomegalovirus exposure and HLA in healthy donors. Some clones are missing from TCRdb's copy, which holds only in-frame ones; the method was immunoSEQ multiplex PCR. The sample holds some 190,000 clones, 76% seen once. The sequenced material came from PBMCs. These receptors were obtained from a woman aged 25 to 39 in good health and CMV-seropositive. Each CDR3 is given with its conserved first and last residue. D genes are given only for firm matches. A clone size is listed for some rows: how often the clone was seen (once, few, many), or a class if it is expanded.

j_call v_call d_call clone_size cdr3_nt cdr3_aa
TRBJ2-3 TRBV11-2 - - TGTGCCAGCAGCTTAGATCACAGAGCAGGAGATACGCAGTATTTT CASSLDHRAGDTQYF
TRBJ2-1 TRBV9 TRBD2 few TGTGCCAGCAGCTTAGGACTAGCTCCCTACAATGAGCAGTTCTTC CASSLGLAPYNEQFF
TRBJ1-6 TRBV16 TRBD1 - TGTGCCAGCAGCCAATTCCAGCACAGGGGAACTGAAAATTCACCCCTCCACTTT CASSQFQHRGTENSPLHF
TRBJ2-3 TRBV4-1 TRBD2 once TGCGCCAGCAGCCCTGGTAGTAGGCGGGGGGTGGATACGCAGTATTTT CASSPGSRRGVDTQYF
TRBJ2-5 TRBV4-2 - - TGTGCCAGCAGCCAAGATACCGGCCAAGAGACCCAGTACTTC CASSQDTGQETQYF
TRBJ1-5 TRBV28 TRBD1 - TGTGCCAGCAGTTTAGGGACAGGGGGGAGCAATCAGCCCCAGCATTTT CASSLGTGGSNQPQHF
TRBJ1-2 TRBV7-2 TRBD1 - TGTGCCAGCAGCTCGGGACAGAGAAACTATGGCTACACCTTC CASSSGQRNYGYTF
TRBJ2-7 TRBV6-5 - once TGTGCCAGCAGTTACTCGTATCAGGGAGGCTACGAGCAGTACTTC CASSYSYQGGYEQYF
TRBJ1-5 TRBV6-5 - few TGTGCCAGCAGTACCATACTGCATCAGCCCCAGCATTTT CASSTILHQPQHF
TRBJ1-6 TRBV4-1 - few TGCGCCAGCAGCCAGCCGGGACATCTAAATTCACCCCTCCACTTT CASSQPGHLNSPLHF
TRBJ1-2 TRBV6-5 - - TGTGCCAGCAGCCCCGACCAAGGGGGAAAAGGCTACACCTTC CASSPDQGGKGYTF
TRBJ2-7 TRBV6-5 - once TGTGCCAGCAGTTACGGTTCCGGGGATCTCGACGAGCAGTACTTC CASSYGSGDLDEQYF
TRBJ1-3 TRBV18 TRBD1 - TGTGCCAGCTCACCCAGGGGGGCCAGCTCTGGAAACACCATATATTTT CASSPRGASSGNTIYF
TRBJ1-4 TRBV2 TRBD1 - TGTGCCAGCAGGGACCGGACAGGGGGGCCCAATGAAAAACTGTTTTTT CASRDRTGGPNEKLFF
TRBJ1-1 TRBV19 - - TGTGCCAGTAGTATAAAGGGGCCGATGAACACTGAAGCTTTCTTT CASSIKGPMNTEAFF
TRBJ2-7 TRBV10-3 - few TGTGCCATCAATGGGGGCCGGGAGCAGTACTTC CAINGGREQYF
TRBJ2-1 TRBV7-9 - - TGTGCCAGCAGCTTAGCCCAGGGAACCTACAATGAGCAGTTCTTC CASSLAQGTYNEQFF
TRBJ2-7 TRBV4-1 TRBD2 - TGCGCCAGCAGCCAACCAGGTGGGAGGGGCGAGCAGTACTTC CASSQPGGRGEQYF
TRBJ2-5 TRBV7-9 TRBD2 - TGTGCCAGCAGCCCCCGGACTAGCGCAGAGACCCAGTACTTC CASSPRTSAETQYF
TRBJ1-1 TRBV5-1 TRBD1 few TGCGCCACCCAGGGACAGGGGTCCACTGAAGCTTTCTTT CATQGQGSTEAFF